The 20 T cell receptor beta chains below come from one sample, sequenced in a study of blood T cell repertoires in COVID-19. The protocol was immunoSEQ multiplex PCR, while the TCRdb copy is restricted to in-frame clones and leaves out a portion. Here the sample spans about 350,000 clones, roughly 87% being singletons. The sample taken for sequencing was PBMCs or T cells enriched from blood (not recorded which). The receptors originated from a woman aged 30 to 39 who had recovered from COVID-19.

The chain carries TRBV11-3 and TRBJ2-1, with D maybe TRBD2 (5 bases). Trimming pared 5 bases from V and 5 bases from J, leaving 10 bases between. Germline V gene lookup returns CDR1 SGHNT and CDR2 YENEEA. This CDR3 contains 13 residues. The CDR3: CASSPSPDNEQFF. The CDR3 DNA follows: TGTGCCAGCAGCCCTAGCCCCGACAATGAGCAGTTCTTC.

The CDR3: CASSYSFWGEVYF. DNA of the CDR3: TGTGCCAGCAGTTACTCGTTCTGGGGAGAGGTGTACTTC. This rearrangement joins TRBV6-5 to TRBJ2-7, with D maybe TRBD2 (5 bases). This CDR3 contains 13 residues. Per germline, CDR1 MNHEY and CDR2 SVGAGI. With 0 bases removed from V and 12 bases from J, the gap between germline ends came to 15 bases.

The chain employs TRBV24-1 and TRBJ2-2; maybe TRBD2 (5 bases). Trimming cost V 0 bases and J 4 bases, with 5 bases left between them. Germline CDR1 reads KGHDR; CDR2 reads SFDVKD. The CDR3 consists of 14 residues. The chain's CDR3 is CATSDLAGTGELFF. CDR3 bases: TGTGCCACCAGTGATTTGGCGGGCACCGGGGAGCTGTTTTTT.

The V gene is TRBV5-1, the J gene TRBJ2-3; 9 bases are shared with TRBD2. With 0 bases clipped from V and 5 bases from J, the junction kept 7 bases outside the gene matches. The V gene's germline CDR1 is SGHRS and CDR2 YFSETQ. The CDR3 is 16 amino acids. The CDR3 spells CASSLEGGGAQDTQYF. CDR3 nucleotides: TGCGCCAGCAGCTTGGAGGGCGGGGGGGCCCAAGATACGCAGTATTTT.

V gene TRBV7-9 combines with J gene TRBJ2-3; 8 bases are a match to TRBD1. This CDR3 is 17 amino acids long. Trimming removed 3 bases from V and 2 bases from J; junction bases left unmatched: 10. CDR1 is SEHNR and CDR2 is FQNEAQ in the germline V gene (reference sequence). CDR3 nucleotide sequence: TGTGCCAGCAGCTTCAGTACCTCACAGGGGGTCACAGATACGCAGTATTTT. Amino acid sequence: CASSFSTSQGVTDTQYF.

This chain links TRBV19 with TRBJ2-2; TRBD1 aligns across 10 bases. J was trimmed by 4 bases and V by 1 base; bases with no gene match: 6. Germline loops: CDR1 LNHDA, CDR2 SQIVND (reference sequence). The CDR3 has 17 amino acids. CDR3 residues: CASSIARQGAPTGELFF. The DNA of the CDR3 is TGTGCCAGTAGTATAGCTCGACAGGGGGCACCCACCGGGGAGCTGTTTTTT.

The J gene is TRBJ2-7, the V gene TRBV2, with 8 positions matching TRBD2. CDR3 size: 14 residues. V shed 6 bases and J 7 bases; nucleotides not matched to a gene: 11. In germline, CDR1 is SNHLY, CDR2 FYNNEI. DNA of the CDR3: TGTGCCAGCAGGACCAACGGGGGGGCTCAAGAGCAGTACTTC. This codes for CASRTNGGAQEQYF.

This chain uses TRBV28 with TRBJ2-5; 7 bases align to TRBD1. Per germline, CDR1 MDHEN and CDR2 SYDVKM. This CDR3 region has 17 residues. V trimming: 4 bases; J trimming: 1 base; junction bases outside the gene matches: 12. CDR3 DNA: TGTGCCAGCAGTTGTATCGAGGGCAGGGGGTGCCAAGAGACCCAGTACTTC. It specifies CASSCIEGRGCQETQYF.

The J gene is TRBJ2-1, the V gene TRBV29-1; TRBD1 is a possible D gene (6 bases). Germline CDR1 and CDR2: SQVTM and ANQGSEA. This CDR3 contains 15 residues. V gave up 4 bases and J gave up 0 bases, with 13 bases separating them. The CDR3 sequence is CSVVGSRGSYNEQFF. DNA for the CDR3: TGCAGCGTTGTCGGGTCCAGGGGCTCCTACAATGAGCAGTTCTTC.

The chain recombines TRBV5-5 with TRBJ2-7, with D possibly matching TRBD1 (6 bases). With 4 bases removed from V and 0 bases from J, the gap between germline ends came to 14 bases. Germline CDR1 and CDR2: SGHKS and YYEKEE (reference sequence). The CDR3 covers 15 residues. The CDR3 coding sequence is TGTGCCAGCAGCCCCCGACAGGTCAGCTCCTACGAGCAGTACTTC. Protein product: CASSPRQVSSYEQYF. The full variable domain, rest sourced from reference TRBV5-5 and TRBJ2-7, is DAGVTQSPTHLIKTRGQQVTLRCSPISGHKSVSWYQQVLGQGPQFIFQYYEKEERGRGNFPDRFSARQFPNYSSELNVNALLLGDSALYLCASSPRQVSSYEQYFGPGTRLTVT.

The V and J genes are TRBV7-4 and TRBJ1-6; maybe TRBD1 (6 bases). V was cut by 5 bases and J by 11 bases, with 25 bases left in between. The CDR3 is 17 amino acids. Germline loops: CDR1 SGHVT, CDR2 SQSDAQ. The CDR3 DNA is TGTGCCAGCAGCCAGGGCAGGGGAGGGTTCCTTGGGCCACCCCTCCACTTT. It yields the protein CASSQGRGGFLGPPLHF.

The rearrangement links TRBV6-5 to TRBJ1-3; D gene ambiguous. V was cut by 0 bases and J by 0 bases, with 9 bases left in between. The CDR3 length is 16 residues. Germline values: CDR1 MNHEY, CDR2 SVGAGI. CDR3 bases: TGTGCCAGCAGTTACTCGAGAGTTCTCTCTGGAAACACCATATATTTT. Protein product: CASSYSRVLSGNTIYF.

CDR3 sequence: CAWSVGIAVNTEAFF. Written as DNA, the CDR3 is TGTGCCTGGAGTGTAGGTATAGCGGTGAACACTGAAGCTTTCTTT. The V gene is TRBV30, the J gene TRBJ1-1; D uncertain. Trimming took off 0 bases at V and 0 bases at J, with 11 bases between the two ends. The CDR3 covers 15 residues. Germline V CDR1 and CDR2: GTSNPN, SVGIG (reference sequence).

The J gene is TRBJ1-1, the V gene TRBV9; D remains ambiguous. V lost 2 bases and J lost 0, with 5 bases in between. Per the germline V gene, CDR1 is SGDLS and CDR2 is YYNGEE. The CDR3 length is 13 residues. CDR3 nucleotide sequence: TGTGCCAGCAGCGTGGCCATGAACACTGAAGCTTTCTTT. This translates into CASSVAMNTEAFF.

This chain uses TRBV14 with TRBJ1-6; D is undetermined. CDR1 and CDR2 from the germline V gene are SGHDN and FVKESK. The CDR3 is made up of 14 amino acids. V lost 2 bases, J lost 6 bases, and 8 bases lay in between. The DNA of the CDR3 is TGTGCCAGCAGCCAAACGACGGGTAATTCACCCCTCCACTTT. This encodes CASSQTTGNSPLHF.

The chain links TRBV11-2 to TRBJ2-3; a weak D match, TRBD2 (5 bases). The V gene lost 3 bases and the J gene lost 1 base, with 14 bases spanning the gap. The CDR3 totals 16 residues. Germline CDR1 SGHAT, CDR2 FQNNGV. The CDR3 nucleotides are TGTGCCAGCAGCTTTCAACCTGGACTCCGCACAGATACGCAGTATTTT. Translating it yields CASSFQPGLRTDTQYF.

This clone was seen once. This chain uses TRBV18 with TRBJ2-5, with a weak D call TRBD2 (5 bases). The germline CDR1 and CDR2 sequences are KGHSH and LQKENI. V shed 6 bases and J shed 5 bases, with 22 bases lying between them. The CDR3 runs 16 residues. The chain's CDR3 is CASSEEVRLLGETQYF. The CDR3 DNA is TGTGCCAGCTCTGAGGAGGTACGGTTGCTGGGGGAGACCCAGTACTTC.

The rearrangement uses TRBV18 and TRBJ1-4; D perhaps matches TRBD1 (6 bases). The ends were cut back, 1 base at V and 0 bases at J, with 6 bases in the middle. This CDR3 contains 15 residues. The germline V gene encodes CDR1 KGHSH and CDR2 LQKENI. The CDR3 region has the DNA TGTGCCAGCTCACCACGACAGGCAACTAATGAAAAACTGTTTTTT. It is translated as CASSPRQATNEKLFF.

This clone was counted only a few times. The J gene is TRBJ1-2, the V gene TRBV28, with 8 positions matching TRBD1. The CDR3 consists of 13 residues. The germline V gene encodes CDR1 MDHEN and CDR2 SYDVKM. V lost 10 bases, J lost 6 bases, and 10 bases stayed unmatched. Written as DNA, the CDR3 is TGTGCCATACTCTCAGGGGGCCAGGATGGCTACACCTTC. As protein: CAILSGGQDGYTF.

As DNA, the CDR3 is TGTGCCAGCAGCCGCGGGGGCGTAGGCGAGCAGTACTTC. This translates into CASSRGGVGEQYF. This chain joins TRBV7-2 and TRBJ2-7; possibly TRBD2 for D (7 bases). V was cut by 5 bases and J by 6 bases, with 14 bases left in between. The CDR3 runs 13 residues. CDR1 and CDR2 from the germline V gene are SGHTA and FQGNSA.